The rows below give T cell receptor beta chains drawn from one sample of a study of CD8+CD57+ T cells in acquired aplastic anemia. TCRdb recomputed calls from the reads with MiXCR, one row per CDR3 protein. The sample shows 86,000 or so distinct CDR3 sequences, under 50% of them seen only once. The sequencing sample was made of sorted CD4+, CD8+, or CD8+CD57+ T cells (not recorded which) from PBMCs. All receptors derive from a human donor in good health, serving as a control. Each CDR3 is given with its conserved first and last residue. The order of the fields is J gene, V gene, D gene, clone size, CDR3 DNA, CDR3 protein. The D gene is left open where the match is weak. Size is omitted from some rows. Given values are once, few, many or a class for expanded clones.

j_call: TRBJ1-5
v_call: TRBV7-9
d_call: -
clone_size: few
cdr3_nt: TGTGCCAGCAGCTTAACCCATAATCAGCCCCAGCATTTT
cdr3_aa: CASSLTHNQPQHF

j_call: TRBJ2-2
v_call: TRBV29-1
d_call: TRBD1
clone_size: -
cdr3_nt: TGCAGCGCTTCGCAGGGGGCGCGGGGCGGGGAGCTGTTTTTT
cdr3_aa: CSASQGARGGELFF

j_call: TRBJ1-2
v_call: TRBV2
d_call: -
clone_size: many
cdr3_nt: TGTGCCAGCAGTGAAACTGGCAGCTTCAGTTATGGCTACACCTTC
cdr3_aa: CASSETGSFSYGYTF

j_call: TRBJ1-2
v_call: TRBV11-1
d_call: -
clone_size: once
cdr3_nt: TGTGCCAGCAGCTTCGGGGGACTGGATGGCTACACCTTC
cdr3_aa: CASSFGGLDGYTF

j_call: TRBJ1-5
v_call: TRBV19
d_call: -
clone_size: medium-sized
cdr3_nt: TGTGCCAGTAGTATGGGCGTTGAGGGCAATCAGCCCCAGCATTTT
cdr3_aa: CASSMGVEGNQPQHF

j_call: TRBJ1-6
v_call: TRBV7-9
d_call: -
clone_size: many
cdr3_nt: TGTGCCAGCAGCTTAGGGACAGTTTTTAATTCACCCCTCCACTTT
cdr3_aa: CASSLGTVFNSPLHF

j_call: TRBJ2-1
v_call: TRBV7-2
d_call: TRBD2
clone_size: -
cdr3_nt: TGTGCCAGCAGCTTAGTACTAGCGGAGCAGTTCTTC
cdr3_aa: CASSLVLAEQFF

j_call: TRBJ2-7
v_call: TRBV20-1
d_call: -
clone_size: few
cdr3_nt: TGCAGTGCTCGAACGGGCCAGGGCTGGGAGCAGTACTTC
cdr3_aa: CSARTGQGWEQYF

j_call: TRBJ2-7
v_call: TRBV25-1
d_call: TRBD2
clone_size: -
cdr3_nt: TGCGCCAGCAGTGGTGGATCAGCGGGGGACTCCTACGAGCAGTACTTC
cdr3_aa: CASSGGSAGDSYEQYF

j_call: TRBJ2-5
v_call: TRBV9
d_call: TRBD2
clone_size: -
cdr3_nt: TGTGCCAGCAGCGTAGGGAGCGGGGGCTGGGAGACCCAGTACTTC
cdr3_aa: CASSVGSGGWETQYF

j_call: TRBJ2-2
v_call: TRBV7-3
d_call: -
clone_size: once
cdr3_nt: TGTGCCAGCAAATCAGGGGCACTAGCTAGCGGGGAGCTGTTTTTT
cdr3_aa: CASKSGALASGELFF

j_call: TRBJ2-3
v_call: TRBV7-3
d_call: -
clone_size: -
cdr3_nt: TGTGCCAGCAGCGGGTGGGGAGATACGCAGTATTTT
cdr3_aa: CASSGWGDTQYF

j_call: TRBJ1-1
v_call: TRBV7-9
d_call: -
clone_size: once
cdr3_nt: TGTGCCAGCAGCTTAGCTTTGGGGCAGAACACTGAAGCTTTCTTT
cdr3_aa: CASSLALGQNTEAFF

j_call: TRBJ1-2
v_call: TRBV24-1
d_call: -
clone_size: few
cdr3_nt: TGTGCCACCAGTGATTGGACAGTAAACTATGGCTACACCTTC
cdr3_aa: CATSDWTVNYGYTF

j_call: TRBJ2-7
v_call: TRBV7-2
d_call: -
clone_size: -
cdr3_nt: TGTGCCGGCAGCTTATCACTTGCCTACGAGCAGTACTTC
cdr3_aa: CAGSLSLAYEQYF

j_call: TRBJ2-1
v_call: TRBV7-8
d_call: -
clone_size: many
cdr3_nt: TGTGCCAGCAGCTTAGTTAGGACTCTCTCCAAGGGAGAGCAGTTCTTC
cdr3_aa: CASSLVRTLSKGEQFF

j_call: TRBJ1-5
v_call: TRBV2
d_call: TRBD1
clone_size: few
cdr3_nt: TGTGCCAGCAGTGAATTCGACAGGGGGCCTCAGCCCCAGCATTTT
cdr3_aa: CASSEFDRGPQPQHF

j_call: TRBJ2-7
v_call: TRBV5-1
d_call: -
clone_size: -
cdr3_nt: TGCGCCAGCAGCCCCGGACCGGCCCCAGAGCAGTACTTC
cdr3_aa: CASSPGPAPEQYF

j_call: TRBJ2-1
v_call: TRBV13
d_call: -
clone_size: -
cdr3_nt: TGTGCCAGCAGCCCCCCGAAGAATGAGCAGTTCTTC
cdr3_aa: CASSPPKNEQFF

j_call: TRBJ1-2
v_call: TRBV2
d_call: -
clone_size: -
cdr3_nt: TGTGCCAGCATTGAGGCCCCGTTAGCTAACTATGGCTACACCTTC
cdr3_aa: CASIEAPLANYGYTF

j_call: TRBJ2-2
v_call: TRBV24-1
d_call: -
clone_size: -
cdr3_nt: TGTGCCACCAGTGACGGCGGCACAGGGAGGAACGGGGAGCTGTTTTTT
cdr3_aa: CATSDGGTGRNGELFF

j_call: TRBJ2-7
v_call: TRBV15
d_call: -
clone_size: few
cdr3_nt: TGTGCCACCAGCAGAGATAGGGGTCAGGGGTACGAGCAGTACTTC
cdr3_aa: CATSRDRGQGYEQYF

j_call: TRBJ2-1
v_call: TRBV12-3/TRBV12-4
d_call: TRBD1
clone_size: -
cdr3_nt: TGTGCCAGCAGTTTAGCGCAGGGACAGGGTAATTATGAGCAGTCCTTC
cdr3_aa: CASSLAQGQGNYEQSF

j_call: TRBJ1-1
v_call: TRBV12-3/TRBV12-4
d_call: -
clone_size: -
cdr3_nt: TGTGCCAGCATCCGGGGGGGGCAGGAAGCTTTCTTT
cdr3_aa: CASIRGGQEAFF

j_call: TRBJ2-7
v_call: TRBV4-2
d_call: -
clone_size: -
cdr3_nt: TGTGCCAGCAGCCAAGAAGGTGGGGCTAGCGACTACGAGCAGTACTTC
cdr3_aa: CASSQEGGASDYEQYF

j_call: TRBJ2-1
v_call: TRBV6-1
d_call: TRBD1
clone_size: few
cdr3_nt: TGTGCCAGCAGGGCGGACAGGGGGTCCTACAATGAGCAGTTCTTC
cdr3_aa: CASRADRGSYNEQFF

j_call: TRBJ2-7
v_call: TRBV29-1
d_call: -
clone_size: -
cdr3_nt: TGCAGCGTTAACCCGGACACGTCCATCCACGAGCAGTACTTC
cdr3_aa: CSVNPDTSIHEQYF

j_call: TRBJ2-1
v_call: TRBV2
d_call: -
clone_size: many
cdr3_nt: TGTGCCAGCAGTGACGGTCCAACGGTCTTC
cdr3_aa: CASSDGPTVF

j_call: TRBJ2-1
v_call: TRBV24-1
d_call: TRBD2
clone_size: many
cdr3_nt: TGTGCCACCAGTGATTACCGGGGGGTAGGCAATGAGCAGTTCTTC
cdr3_aa: CATSDYRGVGNEQFF

j_call: TRBJ2-5
v_call: TRBV9
d_call: -
clone_size: many
cdr3_nt: TGTGCCAGCAGCGCTTGGACAGAAGAGACCCAGTACTTC
cdr3_aa: CASSAWTEETQYF

j_call: TRBJ2-5
v_call: TRBV5-1
d_call: -
clone_size: many
cdr3_nt: TGCGCCAGCAGCCCCTGGTTGAATCAAGAGACCCAGTACTTC
cdr3_aa: CASSPWLNQETQYF

j_call: TRBJ2-1
v_call: TRBV11-1
d_call: TRBD2
clone_size: -
cdr3_nt: TGTGCCAGCAGCTCGGGGAGTAGCGGGGTCTTATACAATGAGCAGTTCTTC
cdr3_aa: CASSSGSSGVLYNEQFF

j_call: TRBJ2-2
v_call: TRBV19
d_call: TRBD2
clone_size: -
cdr3_nt: TGTGCCACCCGGACTAGCGGGGGTATCGGGGAGCTGTTTTTT
cdr3_aa: CATRTSGGIGELFF

j_call: TRBJ2-1
v_call: TRBV4-1
d_call: -
clone_size: -
cdr3_nt: TGCGCCAGCAGCATAGCCTACAATGAGCAGTTCTTC
cdr3_aa: CASSIAYNEQFF

j_call: TRBJ1-5
v_call: TRBV19
d_call: -
clone_size: -
cdr3_nt: TGTGCCAGTACCACTCCCCCGGGCAATCAGCCCCAGCATTTT
cdr3_aa: CASTTPPGNQPQHF

j_call: TRBJ1-1
v_call: TRBV30
d_call: -
clone_size: -
cdr3_nt: TGTGCCTGGAGTGTAGGGGTAGGGCGGGTCACTGAAGCTTTCTTT
cdr3_aa: CAWSVGVGRVTEAFF

j_call: TRBJ1-2
v_call: TRBV6-6
d_call: -
clone_size: -
cdr3_nt: TGTGCCAGCAGTTATGACTCTGGCTACACCTTC
cdr3_aa: CASSYDSGYTF

j_call: TRBJ1-3
v_call: TRBV27
d_call: -
clone_size: -
cdr3_nt: TGTGCCAGCAGTTACCGGGGAGGTGGAAACACCATATATTTT
cdr3_aa: CASSYRGGGNTIYF

j_call: TRBJ1-2
v_call: TRBV11-3
d_call: -
clone_size: many
cdr3_nt: TGTGCCAGCAGCTTAGATTTGGGACAAGTCGGCGGCTACACCTTC
cdr3_aa: CASSLDLGQVGGYTF